What follows are 8 T cell receptor beta chains derived from one specimen sequenced in a study of lymphopenia after photon versus proton radiotherapy. TCRdb's copy holds only in-frame clones and misses some; the assay was immunoSEQ multiplex PCR. The table records tens of thousands of clones, 90% of them present only once. The input for sequencing was peripheral blood, taken from a patient treated with photon-based radiotherapy. The receptors originated from a woman in her forties or fifties with cholangiocarcinoma.

The V call is TRBV19, the J call TRBJ2-1; D is perhaps TRBD2 (6 bases). The V gene lost 6 bases and the J gene lost 0 bases, with 12 bases spanning the gap. Germline CDR1 and CDR2: LNHDA and SQIVND (reference sequence). The CDR3 sequence is 15 residues long. DNA of the CDR3: TGTGCCAGTAGGGGGGGAGTGAGCTCCTACAATGAGCAGTTCTTC. Its protein product is CASRGGVSSYNEQFF.

The rearrangement uses TRBV27 and TRBJ1-4; maybe TRBD1 (5 bases). Trimming took off 5 bases at V and 9 bases at J, with 16 bases between the two ends. The CDR3 loop spans 14 amino acids. Germline V lookup: CDR1 MNHEY, CDR2 SMNVEV (reference sequence). The CDR3 DNA follows: TGTGCCAGCAGTGGGCAGGGCCTGGGGAAAAAACTGTTTTTT. It codes for CASSGQGLGKKLFF.

The chain couples TRBV28 to TRBJ1-5; the D gene is possibly TRBD1 (5 bases). The V gene lost 8 bases and the J gene lost 4 bases, with 12 bases spanning the gap. The CDR3 has 13 residues. The V gene's germline CDR1 is MDHEN and CDR2 SYDVKM. CDR3: CASGGKGNQPQHF. In DNA form, the CDR3 reads TGTGCCAGCGGGGGGAAGGGGAATCAGCCCCAGCATTTT.

The chain is built from TRBV12-5 and TRBJ1-6; TRBD1 matches 7 bases. After removal of 1 base from V and 6 bases from J, the junction contained 3 bases not matched to a gene. CDR1 LGHNT and CDR2 FRNRAP come from the germline V gene. The CDR3 is made up of 15 amino acids. The CDR3 sequence: CASGLGQGSNSPLHF. Written as DNA, the CDR3 is TGTGCTAGTGGTTTGGGACAGGGAAGTAATTCACCCCTCCACTTT.

CDR3 coding DNA: TGTGCCAGCAGCTTAACTGGACTGTCGCCGGGTACGCAGTATTTT. Protein product: CASSLTGLSPGTQYF. The chain couples TRBV7-9 to TRBJ2-3, with a possible D match to TRBD2 (5 bases). The V end was cut by 2 bases, the J end by 8 bases, with 17 bases between. This CDR3 contains 15 residues. In germline, CDR1 is SEHNR, CDR2 FQNEAQ (reference sequence). Based on the CDR3 plus reference TRBV7-9 and TRBJ2-3, the full variable domain is DTGVSQNPRHKITKRGQNVTFRCDPISEHNRLYWYRQTLGQGPEFLTYFQNEAQLEKSRLLSDRFSAERPKGSFSTLEIQRTEQGDSAMYLCASSLTGLSPGTQYFGPGTRLTVL.

The gene calls are TRBV5-6 and TRBJ1-2; D gene ambiguous. In germline, CDR1 is SGHDT, CDR2 YYEEEE. The V gene lost 0 bases and the J gene lost 0 bases, with 15 bases spanning the gap. CDR3 length: 17 residues. In nucleotides, the CDR3 is TGTGCCAGCAGCTTGGACAGACGAAGGCCCTCTAACTATGGCTACACCTTC. Translating gives CASSLDRRRPSNYGYTF.

The CDR3 DNA reads as TGTGCCACCCCAAGGGGACTCAACACCGGGGAGCTGTTTTTT. It yields the protein CATPRGLNTGELFF. The J gene is TRBJ2-2, the V gene TRBV19, with D tentatively TRBD2 (6 bases). V lost 10 bases and J 2 bases, leaving 14 bases between the germline ends. CDR1 is LNHDA and CDR2 is SQIVND in the germline V gene (reference sequence). The CDR3 loop spans 14 amino acids.

The J gene is TRBJ2-7, the V gene TRBV10-3; D is perhaps TRBD1 (6 bases). From germline, CDR1 is ENHRY and CDR2 SYGVKD. This CDR3 has 14 amino acids. V lost 6 bases and J lost 7, with 19 bases in between. The CDR3 sequence: CAIRAGTSEWEQYF. CDR3 nucleotides: TGTGCCATCAGGGCCGGGACATCTGAGTGGGAGCAGTACTTC.